Presented here are 11 T cell receptor beta chains from one specimen sequenced in a study of CD8+CD57+ T cells in acquired aplastic anemia. Sequenced patients had shown CD8+CD57+ cell expansion by flow cytometry. Both TCR beta VDJ combination and CDR3 sequence profiling were carried out. Genomic DNA was the template for this profiling. A single record per CDR3 protein comes from TCRdb applying MiXCR to the reads. The sample lists hundreds of thousands of distinct CDR3 sequences; 40% to 50% were seen once. Source material: sorted CD4+, CD8+, or CD8+CD57+ T cells (not recorded which) from PBMCs. These receptors were obtained from a human donor with aplastic anemia.

The chain combines TRBV10-3 with TRBJ2-1, with 12 bases aligning to TRBD2. CDR3 size: 19 residues. The V and J ends lost 5 bases and 7 bases, in that order; junction bases with no gene match: 18. The germline gives CDR1 ENHRY, CDR2 SYGVKD. DNA for the CDR3: TGTGCCATCAGTTGGACTAGCAGCTCTACTAGCGGGAGGACGAATGAGCAGTTCTTC. It specifies CAISWTSSSTSGRTNEQFF.

In this sample, this clonotype turned up a few times. V usage is TRBV29-1 and J usage is TRBJ2-7, with D possibly called TRBD1 or TRBD2 (5 bases each). The CDR3 contains 16 residues. CDR1 and CDR2 from the germline V gene are SQVTM and ANQGSEA. Between the trimmed V and J ends, which lost 0 bases and 4 bases, there was a span of 19 bases. The CDR3 is CSVEDPTGRGLYEQYF. CDR3 coding DNA: TGCAGCGTTGAAGATCCTACGGGACGGGGTCTTTACGAGCAGTACTTC.

This clonotype appeared a few times. The chain recombines TRBV28 with TRBJ2-7, with 7 bases lining up with TRBD1. CDR1 and CDR2 (germline): MDHEN, SYDVKM. This CDR3 comprises 15 residues. Losses at the gene ends were 7 bases for V and 2 bases for J; bases not matched to a gene: 11. The CDR3: CASKTPTGQAYEQYF. The CDR3, as DNA: TGTGCCAGCAAAACACCCACAGGACAGGCCTACGAGCAGTACTTC.

This clonotype occurred a few times. The genes are TRBV28 and TRBJ2-5; no definite D call. The V end lost 2 bases, the J end lost 5 bases, and 12 bases lay between the germline ends. From germline, CDR1 is MDHEN and CDR2 SYDVKM. This CDR3 is 14 amino acids long. DNA of the CDR3: TGTGCCAGCAGTTTACGTCCTTTCGGGGAGACCCAGTACTTC. Its translation is CASSLRPFGETQYF.

This clonotype was counted only a few times. V gene TRBV20-1 combines with J gene TRBJ2-5, with D unresolved. In germline, CDR1 is DFQATT, CDR2 SNEGSKA (reference sequence). V was pared by 7 bases and J by 5 bases, with 14 bases between. The CDR3 is 12 residues long. CDR3 in DNA: TGCAGTGTCGGCGAGGCTGCCGAGACCCAGTACTTC. Translation gives CSVGEAAETQYF.

This clonotype was observed a few times. The rearrangement joins TRBV6-4 to TRBJ2-1; perhaps D is TRBD1 or TRBD2 (5 bases each). The CDR3 runs to 15 residues. The germline gives CDR1 MRHNA, CDR2 SNTAGT. V was shortened by 3 bases and J by 0 bases, with 9 bases between the two germline ends. The CDR3 sequence is CASSDGGNSYNEQFF. Written as DNA, the CDR3 is TGTGCCAGCAGTGATGGGGGAAACTCCTACAATGAGCAGTTCTTC.

This clonotype was counted many times. This chain joins TRBV7-9 and TRBJ2-1; unclear D gene. The CDR3 has 14 amino acids. CDR1 SEHNR and CDR2 FQNEAQ come from the germline V gene (reference sequence). The V end lost 5 bases, the J end lost 5 bases, and 13 bases lay between the germline ends. The DNA for the CDR3 is TGTGCCAGCAGCCTGGACGGATTACACAATGAGCAGTTCTTC. Its translation is CASSLDGLHNEQFF. Full variable domain (outside the CDR3, taken from reference TRBV7-9 and TRBJ2-1): DTGVSQNPRHKITKRGQNVTFRCDPISEHNRLYWYRQTLGQGPEFLTYFQNEAQLEKSRLLSDRFSAERPKGSFSTLEIQRTEQGDSAMYLCASSLDGLHNEQFFGPGTRLTVL.

This clonotype was counted at least ten times. V is TRBV6-4 and J is TRBJ2-2, with D uncertain. Trimming took 3 bases from V and 1 from J, leaving 3 bases between them. The CDR3 runs to 13 residues. Germline V lookup: CDR1 MRHNA, CDR2 SNTAGT. CDR3: CASSDKNTGELFF. The CDR3 nucleotides are TGTGCCAGCAGTGATAAGAACACCGGGGAGCTGTTTTTT.

This clonotype was picked up many times. The chain employs TRBV5-6 and TRBJ2-7; 9 positions agree with TRBD2. After removal of 2 bases from V and 2 bases from J, the junction contained 8 bases not matched to a gene. Germline V lookup: CDR1 SGHDT, CDR2 YYEEEE. The CDR3 spans 16 residues. This chain's CDR3 is CASSFGASGATYEQYF. The CDR3 DNA reads as TGTGCCAGCAGCTTTGGAGCTAGCGGGGCTACCTACGAGCAGTACTTC.

Details on this clonotype: Just one base apart from a much larger clone, this may be a read error. V and J are TRBV7-9 and TRBJ2-3; 12 nucleotides agree with TRBD2. After removal of 8 bases from V and 4 bases from J, the junction contained 7 bases not matched to a gene. Germline loops: CDR1 SEHNR, CDR2 FQNEAQ (reference sequence). This CDR3 comprises 15 residues. This chain's CDR3 is CASLAGGPFSDTQYF. CDR3 nucleotides: TGTGCCAGCCTAGCGGGGGGGCCATTTTCAGATACGCAGTATTTT.

This clonotype was observed many times. This chain uses TRBV7-9 with TRBJ1-1; D might be TRBD1 (6 bases). Trimming removed 1 base from V and 5 bases from J, with 11 bases in between. In germline, CDR1 is SEHNR, CDR2 FQNEAQ (reference sequence). This CDR3 spans 14 amino acids. The CDR3 reads CASSLDREVTEAFF. Here the CDR3 DNA reads TGTGCCAGCAGCTTAGACAGGGAGGTTACTGAAGCTTTCTTT.